This TCR beta chain was sequenced in a study of T-cell reconstitution after alpha-beta-depleted transplantation in children. The study's findings and limits: By about two months after transplant, alpha-beta T cells reportedly arose from several hundred graft clones that had expanded. Newly generated T cells supplied most T-cell counts and diversity one year post-transplant.

This clonotype was counted between two and nine times. No antigen is known for it. Unique molecular identifiers were incorporated into the prepared TCRbeta library. TCRdb reanalysed the PCR reads using MiXCR and keeps one entry per CDR3 protein. The table has approximately 500,000 distinct CDR3 sequences, about 10% seen once. Per the germline V gene, CDR1 is SGHNT and CDR2 is YYREEE (reference sequence). The ends lost 4 bases at V and 4 bases at J; junction bases unmatched: 9. The CDR3 spans 15 residues. The source was PBMCs, collected before TCRalphabeta/CD19-depleted stem cell transplant. This chain links TRBV5-4 with TRBJ2-7; the match to TRBD1 covers 9 bases. This receptor was taken from a child aged 2 to 10 with inherited bone marrow failure, due to receive a stem cell transplant. The CDR3 sequence is CASSATDRGLYEQYF. For the CDR3, the DNA is TGTGCCAGCAGCGCAACGGACAGGGGTTTGTACGAGCAGTACTTC.